The rows below give T cell receptor beta chains drawn from one sample of a study of T cells in Graves' hyperthyroidism and ophthalmopathy. TCRdb redid the calling of the multiplex PCR reads with MiXCR, one entry per CDR3 protein. The table includes 400,000 to 550,000 distinct CDR3 sequences, around 22% detected once. Sequenced material: blood. The receptors were gathered from a woman in her 30s with Graves' ophthalmopathy. Each CDR3 is given with its conserved first and last residue. D genes are given only for firm matches. Clone size is given for some rows only: seen once, a few or many times, or a class if the clone is expanded.

DNA,CDR3,D,V,J,size
TGTGCCAGCAGTGAAGGCAGTTTCAACTATGGCTACACCTTC,CASSEGSFNYGYTF,-,TRBV6-1,TRBJ1-2,many
TGTGCCATCAGTGAGTCCGTCAGGGAATACGAGCAGTACTTC,CAISESVREYEQYF,-,TRBV10-3,TRBJ2-7,many
TGTGCCAGCACGGACAGGGGATTCGAGACCCAGCATTTT,CASTDRGFETQHF,TRBD1,TRBV28,TRBJ1-5,many
TGTGCCAGCAGCGCGCGGGGAGATCGTGGCTACACCTTC,CASSARGDRGYTF,-,TRBV9,TRBJ1-2,-
TGTGCCACCATACCGGGGGGGCAGAGAGAGACCCAGTACTTC,CATIPGGQRETQYF,TRBD2,TRBV6-2/TRBV6-3,TRBJ2-5,many
TGTGCCAGCAGCCAAGAACAGGGGATTTACACTGAAGCTTTCTTT,CASSQEQGIYTEAFF,TRBD1,TRBV3-1,TRBJ1-1,many
TGTGCCAGCAGCTGGACTAGCGGAGAGCAGTACTTC,CASSWTSGEQYF,TRBD2,TRBV5-8,TRBJ2-7,few
TGCAGTGTTCAGATTAACACTGAAGCTTTCTTT,CSVQINTEAFF,-,TRBV20-1,TRBJ1-1,few
TGTGCCAGCAGTTACAGGGGGCTTCAGTACTTC,CASSYRGLQYF,TRBD1,TRBV6-5,TRBJ2-4,-
TGTGCCAGCAGTTACGGCGGGGACAGGGCCTATGGCTACACCTTC,CASSYGGDRAYGYTF,TRBD1,TRBV6-5,TRBJ1-2,-
TGTGCCAGCTATTTTAGCGGCCAAGAGACCCAGTACTTC,CASYFSGQETQYF,-,TRBV6-1,TRBJ2-5,many
TGTGCCAGCAGGAGGGAAGTGAACACTGAAGCTTTCTTT,CASRREVNTEAFF,-,TRBV2,TRBJ1-1,many
TGTGCCAGCAGTTACAGGGTATACCTTACTTCACCCCTCCACTTT,CASSYRVYLTSPLHF,-,TRBV6-5,TRBJ1-6,few
TGTGCCAGCATTCGGACTAGCGGGGGAAGCTACGAGCAGTACTTC,CASIRTSGGSYEQYF,TRBD2,TRBV6-1,TRBJ2-7,-
TGTGCCAGCAGCCCAGGGTTGTCCACGAATCAGCCCCAGCATTTT,CASSPGLSTNQPQHF,-,TRBV5-8,TRBJ1-5,many
TGTGCCACCAGCAGAGATCGTGAGGGGGCGACCTACGAGCAGTACTTC,CATSRDREGATYEQYF,TRBD1,TRBV15,TRBJ2-7,many
TGCAGCGTTGGGACAGGGGTAGGCACTGAAGCTTTCTTT,CSVGTGVGTEAFF,TRBD1,TRBV29-1,TRBJ1-1,many
TGCAGTGCAAGAGACAGGGATCTGAACACTGAAGCTTTCTTT,CSARDRDLNTEAFF,TRBD1,TRBV20-1,TRBJ1-1,many
TGTGCCAGCAGCTCCCGGGACAGGGTACGCCACGAGCAGTACTTC,CASSSRDRVRHEQYF,TRBD1,TRBV11-1,TRBJ2-7,many
TGCAGTGCTACCGGACAGGTTCAGTGGACCCAGTACTTC,CSATGQVQWTQYF,TRBD1,TRBV20-1,TRBJ2-5,-